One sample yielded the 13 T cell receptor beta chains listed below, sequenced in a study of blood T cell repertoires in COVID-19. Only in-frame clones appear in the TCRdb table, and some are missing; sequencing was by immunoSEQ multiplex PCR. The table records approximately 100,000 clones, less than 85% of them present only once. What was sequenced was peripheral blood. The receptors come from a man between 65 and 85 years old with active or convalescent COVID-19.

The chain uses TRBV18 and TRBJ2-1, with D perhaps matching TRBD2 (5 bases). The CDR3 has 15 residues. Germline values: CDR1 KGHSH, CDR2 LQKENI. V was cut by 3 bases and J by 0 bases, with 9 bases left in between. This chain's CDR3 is CASSPTGSSYNEQFF. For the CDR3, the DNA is TGTGCCAGCTCACCGACGGGGAGCTCCTACAATGAGCAGTTCTTC.

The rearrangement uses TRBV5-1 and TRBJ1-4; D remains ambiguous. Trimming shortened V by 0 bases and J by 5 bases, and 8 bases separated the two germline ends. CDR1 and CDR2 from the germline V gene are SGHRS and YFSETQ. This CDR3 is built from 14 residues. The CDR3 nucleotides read TGCGCCAGCAGCTTGGACAGCAGAAATGAAAAACTGTTTTTT. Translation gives CASSLDSRNEKLFF.

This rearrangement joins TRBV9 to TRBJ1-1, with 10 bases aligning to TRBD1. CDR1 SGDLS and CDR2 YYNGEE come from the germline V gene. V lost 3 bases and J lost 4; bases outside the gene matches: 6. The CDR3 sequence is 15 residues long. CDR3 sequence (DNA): TGTGCCAGCAGCGGGACAGGGGGAGGGGGCACTGAAGCTTTCTTT. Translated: CASSGTGGGGTEAFF.

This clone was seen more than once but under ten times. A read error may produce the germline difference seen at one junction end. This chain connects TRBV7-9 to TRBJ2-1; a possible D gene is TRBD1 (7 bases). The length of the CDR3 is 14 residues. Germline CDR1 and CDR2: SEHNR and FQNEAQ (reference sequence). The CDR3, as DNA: TGTGCCAGCAGCTTGTTCCAGGGGGGCAATCAGCAGTTCTTC. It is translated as CASSLFQGGNQQFF.

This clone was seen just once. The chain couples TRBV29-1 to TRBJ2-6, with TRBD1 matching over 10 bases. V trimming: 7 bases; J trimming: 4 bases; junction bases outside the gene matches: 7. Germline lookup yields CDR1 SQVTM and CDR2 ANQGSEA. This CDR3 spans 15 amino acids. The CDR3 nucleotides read TGCAGCGGACCAGGGACAGGGGACGGGGCCAACGTCCTGACTTTC. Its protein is CSGPGTGDGANVLTF.

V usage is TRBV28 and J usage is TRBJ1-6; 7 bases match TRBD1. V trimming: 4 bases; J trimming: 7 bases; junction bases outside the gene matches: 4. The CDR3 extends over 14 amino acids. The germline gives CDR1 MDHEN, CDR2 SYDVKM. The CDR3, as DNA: TGTGCCAGCAGTTCTCCGGGACAGAATTCACCCCTCCACTTT. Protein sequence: CASSSPGQNSPLHF. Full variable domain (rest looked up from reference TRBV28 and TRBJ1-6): DVKVTQSSRYLVKRTGEKVFLECVQDMDHENMFWYRQDPGLGLRLIYFSYDVKMKEKGDIPEGYSVSREKKERFSLILESASTNQTSMYLCASSSPGQNSPLHFGNGTRLTVT.

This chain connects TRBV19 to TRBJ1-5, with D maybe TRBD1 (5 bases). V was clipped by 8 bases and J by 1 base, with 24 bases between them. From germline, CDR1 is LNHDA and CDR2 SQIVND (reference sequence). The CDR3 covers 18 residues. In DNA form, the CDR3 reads TGTGCCAGTGGGGAAGGTGGGGCAGGGCGTGGGAGCAATCAGCCCCAGCATTTT. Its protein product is CASGEGGAGRGSNQPQHF.

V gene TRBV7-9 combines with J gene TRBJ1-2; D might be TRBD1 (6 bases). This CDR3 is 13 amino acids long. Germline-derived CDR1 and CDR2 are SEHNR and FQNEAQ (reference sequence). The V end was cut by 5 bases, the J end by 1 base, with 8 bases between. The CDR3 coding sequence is TGTGCCAGCAGCAGACAGGTTAACTATGGCTACACCTTC. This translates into CASSRQVNYGYTF.

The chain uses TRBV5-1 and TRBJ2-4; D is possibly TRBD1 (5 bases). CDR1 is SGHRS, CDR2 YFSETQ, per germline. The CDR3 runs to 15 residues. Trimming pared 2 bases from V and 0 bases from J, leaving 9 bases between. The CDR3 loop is CASSLATVAKNIQYF. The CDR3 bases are TGCGCCAGCAGCTTAGCGACAGTAGCCAAAAACATTCAGTACTTC.

DNA of the CDR3: TGTGCCAGCAGCGGACAGGCGGTATCTGGAAACACCATATATTTT. As protein: CASSGQAVSGNTIYF. The J gene is TRBJ1-3, the V gene TRBV2, with 7 bases that match TRBD1. CDR3 length: 15 residues. V lost 6 bases to trimming and J lost 1 base; unmatched junction nucleotides: 6. Germline CDR1 is SNHLY and CDR2 is FYNNEI.

CDR3 in amino acids: CASSLPFRGTEAFF. Written as DNA, the CDR3 is TGTGCCAGCAGCTTACCGTTTAGGGGTACTGAAGCTTTCTTT. The gene calls are TRBV7-9 and TRBJ1-1; a possible D gene is TRBD1 (5 bases). Per the germline V gene, CDR1 is SEHNR and CDR2 is FQNEAQ (reference sequence). Between the trimmed V and J ends, which lost 2 bases and 5 bases, there was a span of 12 bases. The CDR3 spans 14 residues.

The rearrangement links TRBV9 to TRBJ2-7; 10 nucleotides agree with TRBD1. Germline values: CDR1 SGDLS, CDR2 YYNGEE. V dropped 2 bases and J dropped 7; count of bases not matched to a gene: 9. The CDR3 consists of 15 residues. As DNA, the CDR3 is TGTGCCAGCAGCGTGATGGGACAGGGGATGGGGGAGCAGTACTTC. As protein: CASSVMGQGMGEQYF.

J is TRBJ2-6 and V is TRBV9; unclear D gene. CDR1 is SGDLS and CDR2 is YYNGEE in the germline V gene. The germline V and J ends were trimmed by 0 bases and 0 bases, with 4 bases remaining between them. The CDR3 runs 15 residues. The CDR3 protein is CASSVVSSGANVLTF. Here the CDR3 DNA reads TGTGCCAGCAGCGTAGTCAGCTCTGGGGCCAACGTCCTGACTTTC.